These 8 T cell receptor beta chains were sequenced from one sample in a study of T cells in Graves' hyperthyroidism and ophthalmopathy. TCR beta CDR3 regions were amplified from RNA transcripts. First-round RT-PCR of the TCR CDR3 relied on the HTBI primer set. TCRdb re-analysed the multiplex PCR reads in MiXCR, keeping a single row per CDR3 protein. In the table there are some 300,000 distinct CDR3 sequences, over 15% of which are singletons. The specimen sequenced was blood. The receptor set was obtained from a man in his thirties or forties with Graves' hyperthyroidism.

This clonotype occurred many times. The DNA of the CDR3 is TGTGCCAGCAGTCCCGGTTCCTACAATGAGCAGTTCTTC. As protein: CASSPGSYNEQFF. The chain joins TRBV27 to TRBJ2-1; D gene ambiguous. Trimming removed 5 bases from V and 1 base from J, with 6 bases in between. Germline assignment: CDR1 MNHEY and CDR2 SMNVEV (reference sequence). CDR3 size: 13 residues.

The chain has TRBV5-8 and TRBJ2-7, with a possible D match to TRBD1 (6 bases). CDR1 is SGHTS and CDR2 is YDEGEE in the germline V gene. The CDR3 has 15 residues. The germline V and J ends were trimmed by 0 bases and 0 bases, with 10 bases remaining between them. CDR3 amino acids: CASSLGTAFSYEQYF. The DNA for the CDR3 is TGTGCCAGCAGCTTGGGGACAGCCTTCTCCTACGAGCAGTACTTC.

This clonotype was counted a single time. Being one base from a much bigger clone, this may be a read error. Without the conserved terminal phenylalanine or tryptophan, this CDR3 likely stems from a read error. The chain carries TRBV12-3 or TRBV12-4 and TRBJ2-3, with TRBD1 identical over 9 bases. The CDR3 extends over 15 amino acids. V was clipped by 9 bases and J by 2 bases; unmatched bases: 9. The CDR3 spells CASITDRGFTDTQYL. The DNA for the CDR3 is TGTGCCAGTATTACGGACAGGGGTTTCACAGATACGCAGTATCTT.

This clonotype was picked up many times. The CDR3 bases are TGCAGTGCTAGAGATTGGGGAGCGGGAGTTGGCGACGAGCAGTACTTC. Amino acids: CSARDWGAGVGDEQYF. V gene TRBV20-1 combines with J gene TRBJ2-7, with 8 bases matching TRBD2. V shed 0 bases and J 5 bases; nucleotides not matched to a gene: 12. CDR1 DFQATT and CDR2 SNEGSKA come from the germline V gene (reference sequence). This CDR3 is 16 amino acids long.

This clonotype was counted ten times or more. V usage is TRBV28 and J usage is TRBJ2-5; D gene unclear. Trimming shortened V by 6 bases and J by 1 base, and 9 bases separated the two germline ends. Germline lookup yields CDR1 MDHEN and CDR2 SYDVKM. The CDR3 sequence is 13 residues long. The CDR3: CASRWAVQETQYF. Here the CDR3 DNA reads TGTGCCAGCAGGTGGGCAGTCCAAGAGACCCAGTACTTC.

This clonotype occurred many times. The J gene is TRBJ2-7, the V gene TRBV20-1; D remains ambiguous. Trimming took 7 bases from V and 3 from J, leaving 19 bases between them. Germline assignment: CDR1 DFQATT and CDR2 SNEGSKA (reference sequence). This CDR3 has 14 residues. The CDR3 is CSVPWGSRDYEQYF. CDR3 sequence (DNA): TGCAGTGTTCCCTGGGGTAGCAGAGACTACGAGCAGTACTTC.

This clonotype was seen repeatedly, ten times or more. The chain has TRBV11-2 and TRBJ2-1; D is uncertain. Germline assignment: CDR1 SGHAT and CDR2 FQNNGV. Trimming left V 2 bases short and J 0 bases short, with 8 bases between. CDR3 length equals 15 residues. In nucleotides, the CDR3 is TGTGCCAGCAGCTTAATGGAGAGCTCCTACAATGAGCAGTTCTTC. Amino acids: CASSLMESSYNEQFF.

This clonotype was seen ten or more times. This sequence joins TRBV27 and TRBJ2-3; 8 positions agree with TRBD2. CDR3 length: 14 residues. The V and J ends lost 2 bases and 7 bases, in that order; junction bases with no gene match: 5. Germline CDR1 MNHEY, CDR2 SMNVEV (reference sequence). CDR3 DNA sequence: TGTGCCAGCAGTTTAACGGGAGGGGTCCATACGCAGTATTTT. It codes for CASSLTGGVHTQYF.